This TCR beta chain was sequenced in a study of blood T cell repertoires in COVID-19. V lost 2 bases and J lost 3; bases outside the gene matches: 7. Germline CDR1 reads KGHSH; CDR2 reads LQKENI. This CDR3 has 16 residues. The data were produced by immunoSEQ multiplex PCR, yet TCRdb's version contains in-frame clones alone and is incomplete. The sample yields some 200,000 clones, less than 90% seen once. Sequenced sample: peripheral blood. The sequence was obtained from an elderly woman with COVID-19, enrolled during active disease. This chain connects TRBV18 to TRBJ2-1; 7 bases are shared with TRBD2. The CDR3 region has the DNA TGTGCCAGCTCACCAAGGCTAGCGGTAGACTACAATGAGCAGTTCTTC. Amino acids: CASSPRLAVDYNEQFF.